This T cell receptor (beta chain) stems from a study of cytomegalovirus exposure and HLA in healthy donors. Study findings and constraints: The authors considered a cluster of highly shared sequence variants likely to be a sequencing artifact.

Comment on this clone: Its matching antigen is unknown.

The study ran its PCR with 60 Vbeta and 13 Jbeta primers. Some clones are missing from TCRdb's copy, which holds only in-frame ones; the method was immunoSEQ multiplex PCR. The top ten clones hold under 5% of a sample with roughly 170,000 clones, almost 85% of them seen once. V shed 1 base, J shed 8 bases, and the junction held 4 bases outside the gene matches. Per germline, CDR1 MNHEY and CDR2 SVGAGI. The CDR3 covers 14 residues. Sequencing input: PBMCs. The genes are TRBV6-5 and TRBJ1-2, with 10 bases fitting TRBD1. This TCR was recovered from a girl aged 5-17 years in good health and CMV-seropositive. CDR3: CASSYLGQGQGYTF. The CDR3 DNA is TGTGCCAGCAGTTACTTGGGACAGGGGCAAGGCTACACCTTC.